A selection of T cell receptor beta chains follows, all from one sample in a study of CD8 T cells in Susac syndrome. TCRdb fed the immunoSEQ multiplex PCR reads into MiXCR, producing one record per CDR3 protein. The data show approximately 190,000 distinct CDR3 sequences, approximately 96% seen once. The sequenced sample consisted of CD4+ T cells from PBMCs. The receptors originated from a human donor with Susac syndrome. CDR3s include the opening cysteine and the closing phenylalanine or tryptophan. Fields, in order: J gene, clone size, V gene, D gene, CDR3 protein, CDR3 DNA. The D gene is left open where the match is weak. Not all rows give a size; the values are once, few, many and, for expanded clones, a class.

>TRBJ1-1|.|TRBV20-1|.
CSARDRRGVVEAFF
TGCAGTGCTAGAGATAGACGGGGGGTAGTTGAAGCTTTCTTT
>TRBJ2-1|.|TRBV5-4|.
CASSLAGHNEQFF
TGTGCCAGCAGCTTGGCAGGCCACAATGAGCAGTTCTTC
>TRBJ2-7|.|TRBV30|.
CAWSVGGPSYEQYF
TGTGCCTGGAGTGTTGGGGGGCCGTCCTACGAGCAGTACTTC
>TRBJ2-1|.|TRBV29-1|TRBD2
CSGGGTSGFNSYNEQFF
TGCAGCGGTGGCGGGACTAGCGGGTTCAACTCCTACAATGAGCAGTTCTTC
>TRBJ2-3|.|TRBV7-3|.
CASSFSAGGTDTQYF
TGTGCCAGCAGCTTTAGCGCAGGGGGCACAGATACGCAGTATTTT
>TRBJ2-5|.|TRBV18|.
CASSPFAGSEETQYF
TGTGCCAGCTCACCATTTGCGGGGAGCGAAGAGACCCAGTACTTC
>TRBJ2-2|.|TRBV30|.
CAWSVGPGRLFF
TGTGCCTGGAGTGTAGGTCCCGGGCGGCTGTTTTTT
>TRBJ1-1|.|TRBV3-1|.
CASSQEGDATEAFF
TGTGCCAGCAGCCAAGAGGGGGACGCCACTGAAGCTTTCTTT
>TRBJ1-1|few|TRBV27|TRBD1
CASSWDSLNTEAFF
TGTGCCAGCAGTTGGGACAGCCTGAACACTGAAGCTTTCTTT
>TRBJ1-1|.|TRBV10-3|.
CATEQLVGTEAFF
TGTGCCACCGAACAATTGGTTGGCACTGAAGCTTTCTTT
>TRBJ2-7|once|TRBV2|.
CASSEVQIPYEQYF
TGTGCCAGCAGTGAGGTCCAGATTCCCTACGAGCAGTACTTC
>TRBJ2-7|.|TRBV29-1|.
CSAGGFQGKSSYEQYF
TGCAGCGCTGGGGGATTTCAGGGGAAGAGCTCCTACGAGCAGTACTTC
>TRBJ2-3|.|TRBV7-9|TRBD1
CASGNDRASTDTQYF
TGTGCCAGCGGCAATGACAGGGCTAGCACAGATACGCAGTATTTT
>TRBJ2-1|.|TRBV20-1|TRBD2
CSASGLAGWVREQFF
TGCAGTGCTAGTGGGCTAGCGGGGTGGGTACGGGAGCAGTTCTTC
>TRBJ2-7|once|TRBV9|.
CASSVDQGRYEQYF
TGTGCCAGCAGCGTAGATCAAGGGCGCTACGAGCAGTACTTC
>TRBJ2-5|.|TRBV11-2|.
CASSLDRTLGQTQYF
TGTGCCAGCAGCTTAGATCGGACGCTGGGCCAGACCCAGTACTTC
>TRBJ1-2|.|TRBV3-1|.
CASSQGSAAGGYTF
TGTGCCAGCAGCCAAGGTTCGGCCGCGGGAGGCTACACCTTC
>TRBJ1-6|once|TRBV18|.
CASSPGVSSYNSPLHF
TGTGCCAGCTCACCGGGGGTCAGCTCCTATAATTCACCCCTCCACTTT
>TRBJ2-7|.|TRBV6-2/TRBV6-3|.
CASSRSTQGDEQYF
TGTGCCAGCAGTCGAAGTACCCAGGGAGACGAGCAGTACTTC
>TRBJ1-5|.|TRBV12-3/TRBV12-4|.
CASSFRQTNQPQHF
TGTGCCAGCAGTTTCAGGCAGACCAATCAGCCCCAGCATTTT
>TRBJ2-7|.|TRBV2|TRBD1
CASSQDRGSFYEQYF
TGTGCCAGCAGTCAAGACAGGGGATCCTTCTACGAGCAGTACTTC
>TRBJ1-1|.|TRBV3-1|.
CASSQETNTEAFF
TGTGCCAGCAGCCAAGAAACGAACACTGAAGCTTTCTTT
>TRBJ2-7|.|TRBV30|TRBD1
CAWSLRETGLFSYEQYF
TGTGCCTGGAGCCTGAGAGAGACAGGGCTTTTCTCCTACGAGCAGTACTTC
>TRBJ1-6|.|TRBV7-2|.
CASSFTGRGSPLHF
TGTGCCAGCAGCTTTACAGGAAGGGGCTCACCCCTCCACTTT
>TRBJ1-4|.|TRBV18|TRBD1
CASSPAAGGPNEKLFF
TGTGCCAGCTCACCAGCGGCAGGGGGCCCTAATGAAAAACTGTTTTTT
>TRBJ2-1|few|TRBV5-6|TRBD2
CASSLVVGGAHNEQFF
TGTGCCAGCAGCTTGGTAGTCGGGGGGGCCCACAATGAGCAGTTCTTC
>TRBJ1-2|.|TRBV11-2|.
CASSSGPTGSGYGYTF
TGTGCCAGCAGCTCCGGGCCTACAGGGTCCGGCTATGGCTACACCTTC
>TRBJ2-7|.|TRBV3-1|TRBD1
CASSQGDRAQYF
TGTGCCAGCAGCCAAGGGGACAGAGCGCAGTACTTC
>TRBJ2-3|.|TRBV20-1|TRBD2
CSASSAGLAGTDTQYF
TGCAGTGCTAGTAGCGCGGGACTAGCGGGCACAGATACGCAGTATTTT
>TRBJ2-6|.|TRBV19|.
CASSIIGSGANVLTF
TGTGCCAGTAGTATTATCGGGTCGGGGGCCAACGTCCTGACTTTC
>TRBJ1-3|.|TRBV30|.
CAWSVSLSSGNTIYF
TGTGCCTGGAGTGTATCCCTAAGCTCTGGAAACACCATATATTTT
>TRBJ1-5|.|TRBV27|.
CASSLLSALRGRGQPQHF
TGTGCCAGCAGCCTTCTTTCCGCCCTTCGGGGAAGGGGACAGCCCCAGCATTTT
>TRBJ1-2|.|TRBV12-3/TRBV12-4|TRBD1
CASSLAMTGAFYGYTF
TGTGCCAGCAGTTTAGCGATGACAGGGGCTTTTTACGGCTACACCTTC
>TRBJ2-1|.|TRBV7-2|.
CASSLLGAVNEQFF
TGTGCCAGCAGCTTATTGGGAGCGGTAAATGAGCAGTTCTTC
>TRBJ2-3|.|TRBV30|.
CAWRRIPGDTQYF
TGTGCCTGGAGAAGGATACCCGGGGATACGCAGTATTTT
>TRBJ1-5|.|TRBV4-1|.
CASSQDVGYSLNQPQHF
TGCGCCAGCAGCCAAGATGTGGGATACAGCCTCAATCAGCCCCAGCATTTT
>TRBJ1-2|.|TRBV29-1|.
CSVEGRTNYGYTF
TGCAGCGTTGAGGGGAGAACTAACTATGGCTACACCTTC
>TRBJ2-7|.|TRBV7-2|TRBD2
CASSTGGTRTYEQYF
TGTGCCAGCAGCACCGGGGGGACCCGTACATACGAGCAGTACTTC
>TRBJ1-6|.|TRBV28|.
CASTPRSDNSPLHF
TGTGCCAGCACCCCCAGGTCGGATAATTCACCCCTCCACTTT
>TRBJ1-3|.|TRBV20-1|.
CSASWGGGGNTIYF
TGCAGTGCTAGCTGGGGGGGAGGTGGAAACACCATATATTTT
>TRBJ2-6|.|TRBV6-5|.
CASSYGGSGANVLTF
TGTGCCAGCAGTTACGGAGGGTCTGGGGCCAACGTCCTGACTTTC
>TRBJ2-5|.|TRBV2|TRBD2
CASSPGLEETQYF
TGTGCCAGCAGTCCGGGACTAGAAGAGACCCAGTACTTC
>TRBJ2-5|.|TRBV12-3/TRBV12-4|.
CASSLAVTREETQYF
TGTGCCAGCAGTTTAGCTGTAACGAGAGAAGAGACCCAGTACTTC
>TRBJ1-6|.|TRBV2|.
CASTGGRSGNSPLHF
TGTGCCAGCACGGGAGGACGTAGTGGGAATTCACCCCTCCACTTT
>TRBJ1-3|.|TRBV7-8|TRBD1
CASSLLGRDSAFSGNTIYF
TGTGCCAGCAGCTTATTAGGGAGGGACAGCGCCTTCTCTGGAAACACCATATATTTT
>TRBJ2-3|.|TRBV5-1|TRBD2
CASSSPLKRGSTDTQYF
TGCGCCAGCAGTTCCCCGCTCAAGCGGGGCAGCACAGATACGCAGTATTTT
>TRBJ2-6|.|TRBV7-9|.
CASSARGPGASGANVLTF
TGTGCCAGCAGCGCTAGGGGTCCAGGCGCATCTGGGGCCAACGTCCTGACTTTC